Shown below are 9 T cell receptor beta chains from a single sample sequenced in a study of CD8 T cells in Susac syndrome (dated by TCRdb to the late 2010s). The method was the immunoSEQ multiplex PCR assay. RNA was extracted using the RNeasy kit, and roughly 0.5 to 1 microgram was reverse transcribed with random hexamers. TCRdb redid the processing of the public reads, applying fastp at Q25 and MiXCR, and retained in-frame beta chains. For every CDR3 protein sequence, its rows merge into one entry that carries the most common genes and DNA. The sample includes a few hundred thousand distinct CDR3 sequences, with 90% to 95% observed a single time. The top ten clonotypes cover roughly 0.13% of the sample. The specimen sequenced was CD8+ T cells from PBMCs. The source is a human donor with multiple sclerosis.

This chain connects TRBV30 to TRBJ2-7; D is undetermined. The CDR3 is 13 residues long. V was shortened by 0 bases and J by 4 bases, with 10 bases between the two germline ends. Germline V gives CDR1 GTSNPN, CDR2 SVGIG (reference sequence). This chain's CDR3 is CAWSVDVDYEQYF. The CDR3 DNA is TGTGCCTGGAGTGTTGATGTAGATTACGAGCAGTACTTC.

The genes are TRBV12-3 or TRBV12-4 and TRBJ1-5; 7 positions match TRBD1. The CDR3 covers 12 residues. Losses at the gene ends were 5 bases for V and 7 bases for J; bases not matched to a gene: 2. This chain's CDR3 is CASSDRAQPQHF. The DNA for the CDR3 is TGTGCCAGCAGTGACAGGGCGCAGCCCCAGCATTTT.

This clonotype appeared a single time. The chain recombines TRBV7-2 with TRBJ2-3; D unclear. From germline, CDR1 is SGHTA and CDR2 FQGNSA. The CDR3 extends over 17 amino acids. V gave up 0 bases and J gave up 2 bases, with 15 bases separating them. CDR3 protein: CASSLAPYWDYTDTQYF. Written as DNA, the CDR3 is TGTGCCAGCAGCTTAGCCCCCTATTGGGATTACACAGATACGCAGTATTTT. The full variable domain, in which reference TRBV7-2 and TRBJ2-3 provide the parts outside the CDR3, is GAGVSQSPSNKVTEKGKDVELRCDPISGHTALYWYRQSLGQGLEFLIYFQGNSAPDKSGLPSDRFSAERTGGSVSTLTIQRTQQEDSAVYLCASSLAPYWDYTDTQYFGPGTRLTVL.

The chain combines TRBV6-1 with TRBJ2-2, with D unclear. Germline CDR1 MNHNS, CDR2 SASEGT. The CDR3 loop spans 12 amino acids. Trimming removed 6 bases at V and 4 bases at J, with 6 bases between. CDR3 in DNA: TGTGCCAGCAGCACCGTCACCGGGGAGCTGTTTTTT. Encoded protein: CASSTVTGELFF.

The J gene is TRBJ2-1, the V gene TRBV10-3; possibly TRBD1 for D (5 bases). Germline V gene sequence: CDR1 ENHRY, CDR2 SYGVKD. V was pared by 4 bases and J by 9 bases, with 22 bases between. This CDR3 is built from 16 residues. CDR3 bases: TGTGCCATCAGTGGCCAGGGATATCGCCCACCGATTGAGCAGTTCTTC. The encoded protein is CAISGQGYRPPIEQFF.

This chain joins TRBV7-3 and TRBJ2-1, with 15 bases matching TRBD2. J lost 7 bases, V lost 2 bases, and 12 bases had no gene match. Germline assignment: CDR1 SGHTA and CDR2 FQGTGA. CDR3 length equals 19 residues. The CDR3 region is CASSLSAGTSGRSRNEQFF. CDR3 nucleotides: TGTGCCAGCAGCTTATCCGCGGGGACTAGCGGGAGGTCACGGAATGAGCAGTTCTTC.

This clonotype appeared a single time. The chain recombines TRBV15 with TRBJ2-1; possibly TRBD2 for D (5 bases). CDR3 size: 11 residues. Germline CDR1 and CDR2: LNHNV and YYDKDF (reference sequence). Trimming left V 5 bases short and J 7 bases short, with 6 bases between. CDR3 region: CATSSGNEQFF. CDR3 DNA sequence: TGTGCCACCAGCTCGGGGAATGAGCAGTTCTTC.

This clonotype was counted a few times. The chain couples TRBV30 to TRBJ2-7; perhaps TRBD2 as D (6 bases). CDR1 and CDR2 (germline): GTSNPN, SVGIG (reference sequence). V lost 2 bases and J lost 2, with 22 bases in between. The CDR3 is made up of 17 amino acids. The CDR3 coding sequence is TGTGCCTGGAGTAAGGCCGGGAGAGGTTCATCGACCTACGAGCAGTACTTC. Its translation is CAWSKAGRGSSTYEQYF.

This chain joins TRBV29-1 and TRBJ1-2; 8 nucleotides match TRBD1. The CDR3 extends over 15 amino acids. Germline loops: CDR1 SQVTM, CDR2 ANQGSEA. V shed 3 bases, J shed 3 bases, and the junction held 9 bases outside the gene matches. The CDR3 sequence: CSVEGAGQGYYGYTF. The CDR3 DNA is TGCAGCGTTGAGGGCGCAGGACAGGGTTACTATGGCTACACCTTC. Full variable domain (remainder filled in from reference TRBV29-1 and TRBJ1-2): SAVISQKPSRDICQRGTSLTIQCQVDSQVTMMFWYRQQPGQSLTLIATANQGSEATYESGFVIDKFPISRPNLTFSTLTVSNMSPEDSSIYLCSVEGAGQGYYGYTFGSGTRLTVV.